The following is a T cell receptor (beta chain) sequence with its context. Its antigen remains undetermined. No much larger clone exists at a distance of one base, and base qualities are not known. The CDR3 covers 20 residues, taking in both the cysteine and the phenylalanine. Left in the record is the CDR3 DNA by itself, 60 bases read in frame from the first base. After removal of 0 bases from V and 2 bases from J, the junction retains 12 bases not matched to a gene. The CDR1 and CDR2 encoded by the germline V gene are SGDLS and YYNGEE. This record comes from a study of cytotoxic CD8 clonotypes in ibrutinib-treated CLL (dated by TCRdb to the early 2020s). In terms of the full investigation: The cohort had about a dozen relapsed/refractory and roughly 15 treatment-naive patients; 17 were IGHV unmutated. Partial responses were observed in around 25 patients and complete responses in 2; after a median follow-up of 68 months, remission was maintained in some 14 patients and progression was observed in some twelve. Samples at response were collected after a median of roughly 13 months of treatment, with a range of roughly 6 to 36 months. On average, each sample had 255,043 productive templates and almost 95,000 productive rearrangements. Longitudinal samples were available for about 30% of the roughly 86 trial participants. Cryopreserved peripheral blood mononuclear cells were collected before treatment, at response, and at either disease progression or sustained remission.

Paper-wide results and their limitations: Sampling times were not matched between sustained-remission and progressing patients, and lymph node repertoires were not studied. Clonality increased at ibrutinib response, stayed stable in sustained remission, and fell back toward baseline at progression. Baseline clonality exceeded that of age-matched healthy donors and correlated strongly with circulating CD8+ T-cell counts. Public clonotypes were rare and either contracted or stayed stable during treatment, and the rise in clonality at ibrutinib response reflected the expansion of private clonotypes.

Each clonotype received, on average, around 10x coverage in deep resolution sequencing performed on a MiSeq, where the target depth lay between 1 in 1 million and 1 in 200,000 T cells. TCR beta libraries were generated with the immunoSEQ hsTCRB Kit. From the authors' description of their analysis: The data were analyzed with ImmunoSEQ Analyzer and ImmunoSEQ Data Assistant, and V, D and J gene assignments followed IMGT definitions. Clonality was computed as one minus normalized Shannon entropy of productive rearrangement frequencies, ranging from 0 to 1. Public clonotype analysis was restricted to overrepresented clonotypes comprising at least 0.05% of each patient's repertoire. Repertoires from about a dozen age-matched healthy donors in immuneACCESS were used as clonality controls. The immuneACCESS repertoire file appears here via TCRdb, limited to in-frame rearrangements. These files lack a portion of the clones; in checked studies, under half of the deficit traces to unresolved V genes, and the cause of the others is not known. V and J calls and clone size are copied from that table; D and trimming were computed from the DNA. Here the sample has around 300,000 clones; about 80% occur a single time. The ten top clones hold more than 6% of the sample.

Roughly 2 micrograms of genomic DNA were extracted from cryopreserved PBMCs for TCR beta library preparation. High-throughput TCR beta sequencing was performed on longitudinal blood samples from CLL patients receiving ibrutinib monotherapy. Patients were enrolled in a phase 2 open-label single-center ibrutinib monotherapy trial. The sample in question was PBMCs, obtained before ibrutinib treatment. The chain joins TRBV9 to TRBJ2-2; TRBD2 matches 11 bases in the middle. The sequence was obtained from a human donor with chronic lymphocytic leukemia. The DNA reads TGTGCCAGCAGCGTAGCACGGATTAGCGGGAGGGCCATCAACACCGGGGAGCTGTTTTTT. It specifies CASSVARISGRAINTGELFF.